The clone carrying this TCR beta chain was picked up one time. The antigen is undetermined. Assay: immunoSEQ multiplex PCR; the TCRdb copy retains only in-frame clones and omits some. The sample contains 90,000 to 130,000 clones, approximately 86% of which appear only once. The entry originates in a study of T cell responses to AZD1222 COVID-19 vaccine. Overall study findings and caveats: Only after the peak T cell response were repertoires sampled.

V was trimmed by 5 bases and J by 3 bases, leaving 8 bases between them. CDR3 length: 11 residues. Germline V gene data show CDR1 as DFQATT and CDR2 as SNEGSKA (reference sequence). The origin of this receptor is an adult in good health. The sequences come from peripheral blood, collected on day 0 of AZD1222 vaccination. The chain links TRBV20-1 to TRBJ2-7, with D tentatively TRBD1 (5 bases). The CDR3 sequence: CSAYQGYEQYF. In DNA form, the CDR3 reads TGCAGTGCTTACCAGGGCTACGAGCAGTACTTC.